This TCR beta chain was captured by sequencing in a study of blood T cell repertoires in COVID-19. Study at large: Samples of COVID-19 (acute and convalescent) were obtained from the United States, Italy and Spain. PBMCs, B-cell-depleted T cells, or T cells were the source of the cDNA or gDNA that made up the material.

The J segment lost 4 bases and the V segment lost 4 bases, leaving 11 bases of the junction unmatched. Germline loops: CDR1 PRHDT, CDR2 FYEKMQ (reference sequence). CDR3 length equals 17 residues. Per the original data handling: Reference gene primers were amplified, and this amplification served to estimate nucleated cell counts. This table comes from immunoSEQ multiplex PCR, and its TCRdb copy is limited to in-frame clones, with some not included. V, J and clone size reflect that table, while D and trimming were determined from the DNA. The sample holds 40,000 or so clones, around 90% seen once. Source material: peripheral blood. This clonotype was obtained from a man aged 45-65 years with active COVID-19. This chain joins TRBV13 and TRBJ2-2; 8 bases match TRBD1. The DNA of the CDR3 is TGTGCCAGCAGCTACCCGTCCGGAACAGGGGGCACCGGGGAGCTGTTTTTT. Translating gives CASSYPSGTGGTGELFF.